The 7 T cell receptor beta chains listed next were all sequenced from one sample in a study of Ad26.COV2.S vaccination and SARS-CoV-2 variants. The treatment: roughly 19 received Ad26.COV2.S at low or high dose, single or two shots; roughly 5 received placebo; per-sample allocation not given. Sampling happened 63 days after the first vaccine or placebo injection. The table came from immunoSEQ multiplex PCR; TCRdb's copy has only in-frame clones and leaves some out. The sample carries about 260,000 clones, roughly nine tenths recorded once. The sequencing here drew on peripheral blood, taken in a trial of Ad26.COV2.S vaccine versus placebo. The receptors stem from a person between 18 and 65 years old who received the Ad26.COV2.S COVID-19 vaccine or a placebo.

The chain has TRBV9 and TRBJ1-1; D uncertain. V dropped 0 bases and J dropped 5 bases, with 14 bases sitting between them. In germline, CDR1 is SGDLS, CDR2 YYNGEE. This CDR3 is 15 amino acids long. CDR3 coding DNA: TGTGCCAGCAGCGTAGGGCCGGGGTGGGGAACTGAAGCTTTCTTT. Translated: CASSVGPGWGTEAFF.

The chain carries TRBV9 and TRBJ2-5; 8 positions match TRBD2. The V gene's germline CDR1 is SGDLS and CDR2 YYNGEE. The length of the CDR3 is 14 residues. Unmatched junction bases numbered 5, after V lost 3 bases and J lost 4 bases. CDR3 in DNA: TGTGCCAGCAGCGAGGGACTAGGGGGAGAGACCCAGTACTTC. Amino acids: CASSEGLGGETQYF.

V gene TRBV7-7 combines with J gene TRBJ2-2; D is unresolved. There are 16 residues in the CDR3. From germline, CDR1 is SSHAT and CDR2 FNYEAQ (reference sequence). V was cut by 5 bases and J by 5 bases, with 18 bases left in between. CDR3 sequence (DNA): TGTGCCAGCAGCCGCGACCCTTTTAGTTGGACCGGGGAGCTGTTTTTT. It encodes CASSRDPFSWTGELFF.

This chain connects TRBV5-4 to TRBJ2-5; TRBD1 is a possible D gene (5 bases). This CDR3 spans 13 amino acids. Trimming pared 4 bases from V and 4 bases from J, leaving 11 bases between. CDR1 is SGHNT and CDR2 is YYREEE in the germline V gene (reference sequence). The CDR3 reads CASSEPQGETQYF. DNA of the CDR3: TGTGCCAGCAGCGAACCCCAGGGAGAGACCCAGTACTTC.

The CDR3 nucleotides are TGTGCCAGCAGTTCCTCCCCGGGCGGTGAAAAACTGTTTTTT. It translates to CASSSSPGGEKLFF. The J gene is TRBJ1-4, the V gene TRBV27, with unresolved D. The V gene lost 4 bases and the J gene lost 7 bases, with 13 bases spanning the gap. Germline CDR1 MNHEY, CDR2 SMNVEV (reference sequence). This CDR3 has 14 amino acids.

This chain uses TRBV12-3 or TRBV12-4 with TRBJ1-5, with 7 nucleotides matching TRBD1. Trimming removed 6 bases from V and 6 bases from J; junction bases left unmatched: 5. CDR3 length equals 13 residues. The chain's CDR3 is CASRKGGGQPQHF. DNA for the CDR3: TGTGCCAGCAGAAAAGGGGGCGGTCAGCCCCAGCATTTT.

The CDR3 nucleotides are TGTGCCAGCAGCTCTAAGAGAATGGACAGGGATGACACAGATACGCAGTATTTT. Its protein is CASSSKRMDRDDTDTQYF. V is TRBV7-8 and J is TRBJ2-3, with 8 bases that match TRBD1. J lost 2 bases, V lost 4 bases, and 14 bases had no gene match. The CDR3 totals 18 residues. CDR1 and CDR2 from the germline V gene are SGHVS and FQNEAQ.